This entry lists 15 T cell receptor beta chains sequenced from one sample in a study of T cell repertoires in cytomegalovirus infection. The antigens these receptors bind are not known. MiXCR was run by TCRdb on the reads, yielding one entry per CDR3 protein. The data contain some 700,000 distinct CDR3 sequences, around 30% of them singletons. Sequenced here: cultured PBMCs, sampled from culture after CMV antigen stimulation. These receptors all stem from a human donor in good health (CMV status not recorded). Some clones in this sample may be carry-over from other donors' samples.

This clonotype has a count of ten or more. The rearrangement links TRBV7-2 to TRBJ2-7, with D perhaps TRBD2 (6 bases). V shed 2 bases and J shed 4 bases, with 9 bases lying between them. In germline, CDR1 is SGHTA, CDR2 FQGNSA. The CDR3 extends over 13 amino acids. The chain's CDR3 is CASSLIGGYEQYF. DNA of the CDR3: TGTGCCAGCAGCTTAATAGGAGGGTACGAGCAGTACTTC.

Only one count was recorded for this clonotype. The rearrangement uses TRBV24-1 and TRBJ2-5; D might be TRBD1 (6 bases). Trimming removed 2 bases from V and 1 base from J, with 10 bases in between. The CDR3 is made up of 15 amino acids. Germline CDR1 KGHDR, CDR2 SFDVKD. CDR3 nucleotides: TGTGCCACCAGTGATTCCACAGGGTTCCAAGAGACCCAGTACTTC. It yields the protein CATSDSTGFQETQYF.

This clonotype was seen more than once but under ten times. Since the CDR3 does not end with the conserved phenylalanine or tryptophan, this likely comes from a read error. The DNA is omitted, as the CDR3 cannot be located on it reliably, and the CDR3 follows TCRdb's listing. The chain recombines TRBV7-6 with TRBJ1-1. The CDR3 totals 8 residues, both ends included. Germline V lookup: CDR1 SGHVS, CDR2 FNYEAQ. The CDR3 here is CASSLDSI.

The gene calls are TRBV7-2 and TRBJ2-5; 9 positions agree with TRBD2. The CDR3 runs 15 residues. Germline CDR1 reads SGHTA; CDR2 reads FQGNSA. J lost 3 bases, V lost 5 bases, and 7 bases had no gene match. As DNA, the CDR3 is TGTGCCAGCAGCCCACCCAGCGGGAGGAAAGAGACCCAGTACTTC. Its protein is CASSPPSGRKETQYF.

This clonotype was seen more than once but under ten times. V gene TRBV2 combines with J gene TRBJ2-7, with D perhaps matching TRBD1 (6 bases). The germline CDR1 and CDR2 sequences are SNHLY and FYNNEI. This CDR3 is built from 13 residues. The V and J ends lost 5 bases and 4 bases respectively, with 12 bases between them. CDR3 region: CASSRQGRYEQYF. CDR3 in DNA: TGTGCCAGCAGTCGGCAGGGGCGATACGAGCAGTACTTC. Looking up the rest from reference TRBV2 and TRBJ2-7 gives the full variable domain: EPEVTQTPSHQVTQMGQEVILRCVPISNHLYFYWYRQILGQKVEFLVSFYNNEISEKSEIFDDQFSVERPDGSNFTLKIRSTKLEDSAMYFCASSRQGRYEQYFGPGTRLTVT.

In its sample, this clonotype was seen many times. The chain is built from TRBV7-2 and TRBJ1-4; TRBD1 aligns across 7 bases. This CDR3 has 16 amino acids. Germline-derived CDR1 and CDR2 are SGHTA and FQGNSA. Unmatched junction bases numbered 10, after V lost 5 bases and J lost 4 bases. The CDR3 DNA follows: TGTGCCAGCAGCCTCCGCCCGCCAGGGGGTAATGAAAAACTGTTTTTT. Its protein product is CASSLRPPGGNEKLFF.

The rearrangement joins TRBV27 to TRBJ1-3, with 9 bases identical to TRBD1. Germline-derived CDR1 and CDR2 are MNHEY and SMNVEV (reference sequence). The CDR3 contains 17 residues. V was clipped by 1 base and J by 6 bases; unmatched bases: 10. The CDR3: CASSLYGSGQGTNTIYF. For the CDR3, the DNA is TGTGCCAGCAGTTTATACGGTAGCGGACAGGGGACAAACACCATATATTTT.

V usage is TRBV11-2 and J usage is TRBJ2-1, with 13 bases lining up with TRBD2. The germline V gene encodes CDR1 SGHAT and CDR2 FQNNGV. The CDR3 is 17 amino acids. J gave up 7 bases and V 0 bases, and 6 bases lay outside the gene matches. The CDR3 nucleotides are TGTGCCAGCAGCTTAGATTCGGGACTAGCGGGAAGGAATGAGCAGTTCTTC. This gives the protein CASSLDSGLAGRNEQFF.

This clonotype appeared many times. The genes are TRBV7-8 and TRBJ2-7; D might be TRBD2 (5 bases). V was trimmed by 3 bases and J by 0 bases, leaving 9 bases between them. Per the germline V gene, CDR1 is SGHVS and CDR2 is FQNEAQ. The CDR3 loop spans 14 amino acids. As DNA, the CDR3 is TGTGCCAGCAGCTTCATAGCGAGCTCCTACGAGCAGTACTTC. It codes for CASSFIASSYEQYF.

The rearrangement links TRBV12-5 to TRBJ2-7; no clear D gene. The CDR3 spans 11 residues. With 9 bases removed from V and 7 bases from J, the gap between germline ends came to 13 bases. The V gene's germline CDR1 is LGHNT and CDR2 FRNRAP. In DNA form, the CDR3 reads TGTGCTAGCAGAACTTTGGGGGAGCAGTACTTC. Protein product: CASRTLGEQYF.

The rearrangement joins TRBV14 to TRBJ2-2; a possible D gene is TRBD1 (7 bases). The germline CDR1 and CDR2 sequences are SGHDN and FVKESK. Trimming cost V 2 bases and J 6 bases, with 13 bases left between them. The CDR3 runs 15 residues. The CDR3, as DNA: TGTGCCAGCAGCCAATGGACAGGAGGGGCCGGGGAGCTGTTTTTT. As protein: CASSQWTGGAGELFF.

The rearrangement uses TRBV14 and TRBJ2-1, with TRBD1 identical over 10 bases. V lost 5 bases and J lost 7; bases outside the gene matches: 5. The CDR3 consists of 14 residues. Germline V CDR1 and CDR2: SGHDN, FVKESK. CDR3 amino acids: CASSSRDRGNEQFF. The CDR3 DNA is TGTGCCAGCAGCTCCCGGGACAGGGGTAATGAGCAGTTCTTC.

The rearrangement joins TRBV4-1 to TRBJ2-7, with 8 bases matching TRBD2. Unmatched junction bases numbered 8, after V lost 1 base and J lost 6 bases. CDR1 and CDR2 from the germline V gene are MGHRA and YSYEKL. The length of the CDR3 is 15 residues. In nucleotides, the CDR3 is TGCGCCAGCAGCCAAGTCCCTAGCGGGCGTTTCGAGCAGTACTTC. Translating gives CASSQVPSGRFEQYF.

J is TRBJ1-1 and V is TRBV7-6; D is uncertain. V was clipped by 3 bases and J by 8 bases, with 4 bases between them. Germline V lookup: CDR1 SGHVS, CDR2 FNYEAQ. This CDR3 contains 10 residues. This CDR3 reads CASSLYEAFF. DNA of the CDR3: TGTGCCAGCAGCTTGTACGAAGCTTTCTTT. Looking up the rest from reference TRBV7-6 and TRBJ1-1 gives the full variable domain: GAGVSQSPRYKVTKRGQDVALRCDPISGHVSLYWYRQALGQGPEFLTYFNYEAQQDKSGLPNDRFSAERPEGSISTLTIQRTEQRDSAMYRCASSLYEAFFGQGTRLTVV.

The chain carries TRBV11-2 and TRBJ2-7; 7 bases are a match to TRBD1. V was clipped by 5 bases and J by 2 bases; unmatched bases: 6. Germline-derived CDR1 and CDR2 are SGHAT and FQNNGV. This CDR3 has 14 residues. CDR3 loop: CASSKKTGPYEQYF. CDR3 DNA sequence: TGTGCCAGCAGCAAGAAGACAGGGCCCTACGAGCAGTACTTC.